This T cell receptor beta chain appears in the sequencing data of a study of blood T cell repertoires in COVID-19. Study-wide background: Sites in the United States, Italy and Spain provided acute and convalescent COVID-19 samples. PBMCs, B-cell-depleted T cells, or T cells provided the cDNA or gDNA that made up the material.

Assay used: immunoSEQ multiplex PCR; TCRdb lists only in-frame clones, some missing. The table shows 200,000 to 250,000 clones, with 70% to 90% occurring only once. Those enrolled, adults aged roughly 18 to 89 years, came from about two dozen US areas. The sequencing sample was made of PBMCs or T cells enriched from blood (not recorded which). This TCR was sampled from a man aged 25 to 45 who had recovered from COVID-19.

CDR3 in DNA: TGTGCCAGCAGCCCAGGGGGGTTGGGCACAGATACGCAGTATTTT. Encoded protein: CASSPGGLGTDTQYF. V usage is TRBV5-4 and J usage is TRBJ2-3; a weak D match, TRBD1 (7 bases). CDR1 is SGHNT and CDR2 is YYREEE in the germline V gene (reference sequence). The V gene lost 4 bases and the J gene lost 1 base, with 13 bases spanning the gap. The CDR3 spans 15 residues. The full variable domain, with the rest looked up from reference TRBV5-4 and TRBJ2-3, is ETGVTQSPTHLIKTRGQQVTLRCSSQSGHNTVSWYQQALGQGPQFIFQYYREEENGRGNFPPRFSGLQFPNYSSELNVNALELDDSALYLCASSPGGLGTDTQYFGPGTRLTVL.